This entry is about one T cell receptor beta chain. Its antigen is as yet unknown. This sample is part of a study of shared clonotypes between healthy human individuals. Study outcomes and limitations: An anticipated effect of sequencing depth on clonotype sharing among donors was recognized.

Germline V gene sequence: CDR1 SQVTM, CDR2 ANQGSEA. The CDR3 is made up of 12 amino acids. V shed 2 bases and J shed 3 bases, with 8 bases lying between them. In the study's own analysis: ImmunoSEQ supplied junction-only sequences lacking quality scores, so filtering was different. Clones were read by immunoSEQ multiplex PCR, and TCRdb kept only the in-frame ones, dropping some. V, J and clone size were drawn from that table, and D and trimming were deduced from the DNA. The table has 2,500,000 or so clones, over 85% seen once; the top ten hold approximately 0.37%. The sequence derives from a man between 18 and 35 years old in good health. Some clones in this sample may be carry-over from other donors' samples. Sequenced material: naive CD4+ T cells from PBMCs. The subset is: CD45RA+ positively selected. The rearrangement joins TRBV29-1 to TRBJ2-7, with unresolved D. This CDR3 is CSVENRGYEQYF. The DNA for the CDR3 is TGCAGCGTTGAAAACCGCGGCTACGAGCAGTACTTC.